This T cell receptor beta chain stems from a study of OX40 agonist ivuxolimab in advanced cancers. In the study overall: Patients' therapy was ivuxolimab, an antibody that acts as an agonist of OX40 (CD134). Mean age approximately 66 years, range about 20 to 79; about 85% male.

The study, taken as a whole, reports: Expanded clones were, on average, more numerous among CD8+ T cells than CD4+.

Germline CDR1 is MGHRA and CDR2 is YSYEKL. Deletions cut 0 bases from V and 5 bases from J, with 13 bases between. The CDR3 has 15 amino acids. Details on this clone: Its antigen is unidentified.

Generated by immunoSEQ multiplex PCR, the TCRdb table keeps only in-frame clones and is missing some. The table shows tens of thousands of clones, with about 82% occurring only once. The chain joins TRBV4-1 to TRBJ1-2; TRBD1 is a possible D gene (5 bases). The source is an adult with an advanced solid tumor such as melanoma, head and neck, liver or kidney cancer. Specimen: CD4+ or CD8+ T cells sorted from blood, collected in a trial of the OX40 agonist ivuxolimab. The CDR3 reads CASSQDRAGWYGYTF. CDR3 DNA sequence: TGCGCCAGCAGCCAAGATCGGGCAGGGTGGTATGGCTACACCTTC.